Following are 20 T cell receptor beta chains from one sample sequenced in a study of T cell responses to AZD1222 COVID-19 vaccine. Profiled with immunoSEQ multiplex PCR; TCRdb holds only in-frame clones, not every one. The sample records approximately 140,000 clones, about 93% being singletons. Source: peripheral blood, taken 28 days after the second AZD1222 dose. These receptors were collected from an adult who received the AZD1222 COVID-19 vaccine.

The J gene is TRBJ1-2, the V gene TRBV10-3; D ambiguous. Germline loops: CDR1 ENHRY, CDR2 SYGVKD. With 7 bases removed from V and 0 bases from J, the gap between germline ends came to 15 bases. There are 15 residues in the CDR3. This CDR3 reads CAITTGGTANYGYTF. The CDR3 DNA is TGTGCCATCACCACCGGTGGCACAGCTAACTATGGCTACACCTTC.

This clone was seen only once. The rearrangement uses TRBV9 and TRBJ1-2; D possibly corresponds to TRBD1 (5 bases). Trimming removed 6 bases at V and 3 bases at J, with 9 bases between. The CDR3 sequence is 12 residues long. Germline loops: CDR1 SGDLS, CDR2 YYNGEE. In DNA, the CDR3 is TGTGCCAGCAATGGGGCAGACTATGGCTACACCTTC. Protein product: CASNGADYGYTF.

The rearrangement uses TRBV5-4 and TRBJ1-2; possible D gene TRBD1, 5 bases. CDR1 SGHNT and CDR2 YYREEE come from the germline V gene (reference sequence). The CDR3 runs to 14 residues. Trimming pared 5 bases from V and 1 base from J, leaving 12 bases between. Here the CDR3 reads CASRLTGDNYGYTF. The CDR3 region has the DNA TGTGCCAGCAGACTTACAGGAGATAACTATGGCTACACCTTC.

The chain combines TRBV7-8 with TRBJ1-2; tentative D call: TRBD1 (5 bases). This CDR3 region has 14 residues. Germline CDR1 reads SGHVS; CDR2 reads FQNEAQ. Trimming shortened V by 1 base and J by 10 bases, and 16 bases separated the two germline ends. The CDR3 is CASSLGRQGPYYTF. The CDR3 nucleotides read TGTGCCAGCAGCTTAGGGCGGCAGGGACCTTACTACACCTTC.

The chain couples TRBV12-3 or TRBV12-4 to TRBJ2-3; D is possibly TRBD2 (6 bases). The CDR3 has 11 residues. The germline V and J ends were trimmed by 3 bases and 10 bases, with 8 bases remaining between them. CDR3 bases: TGTGCCAGCAGTTTGGGGGGACCGCAGTATTTT. It encodes CASSLGGPQYF.

This sequence joins TRBV19 and TRBJ1-2; D is uncertain. This CDR3 spans 16 amino acids. Trimming stripped 5 bases from V and 7 bases from J, with 23 bases between. Per the germline V gene, CDR1 is LNHDA and CDR2 is SQIVND (reference sequence). CDR3 in amino acids: CASSLPTGAGVIGYTF. In DNA form, the CDR3 reads TGTGCCAGTAGTCTGCCGACCGGTGCCGGGGTCATTGGCTACACCTTC.

This chain links TRBV5-1 with TRBJ2-1; 9 bases map to TRBD2. Germline-derived CDR1 and CDR2 are SGHRS and YFSETQ. Trimming at V came to 0 bases and at J to 1 base, leaving 11 bases not matched to a gene. The CDR3 length is 19 residues. The CDR3 nucleotides are TGCGCCAGCAGCTTGGGACTAGCGGCCAAGGGGGGATCCTACAATGAGCAGTTCTTC. Its translation is CASSLGLAAKGGSYNEQFF.

This clone occurred a few times. The rearrangement joins TRBV6-5 to TRBJ1-1; no firm D call. Germline CDR1 reads MNHEY; CDR2 reads SVGAGI. This CDR3 is built from 14 residues. Trimming pared 0 bases from V and 1 base from J, leaving 6 bases between. The CDR3 is CASSYSPANTEAFF. The CDR3 DNA follows: TGTGCCAGCAGTTACTCGCCAGCGAACACTGAAGCTTTCTTT.

This chain connects TRBV27 to TRBJ2-7, with D possibly being TRBD2 (7 bases). The CDR3 has 17 residues. Trimming removed 2 bases at V and 0 bases at J, with 17 bases between. Looked up from germline, CDR1 is MNHEY and CDR2 is SMNVEV (reference sequence). The CDR3 here is CASSLAVGGATSYEQYF. CDR3 DNA sequence: TGTGCCAGCAGTTTAGCCGTGGGGGGGGCAACCTCCTACGAGCAGTACTTC.

This clone was seen a single time. The rearrangement uses TRBV5-1 and TRBJ2-7, with TRBD1 identical over 7 bases. The trim removed 0 bases at V and 2 bases at J, leaving 5 bases unmatched. CDR3 length: 15 amino acids. The V gene's germline CDR1 is SGHRS and CDR2 YFSETQ. As DNA, the CDR3 is TGCGCCAGCAGCTTGGAGCAGGGGGAAGCCTACGAGCAGTACTTC. Its translation is CASSLEQGEAYEQYF. Drawing the rest from reference TRBV5-1 and TRBJ2-7, the complete variable domain is KAGVTQTPRYLIKTRGQQVTLSCSPISGHRSVSWYQQTPGQGLQFLFEYFSETQRNKGNFPGRFSGRQFSNSRSEMNVSTLELGDSALYLCASSLEQGEAYEQYFGPGTRLTVT.

V is TRBV27 and J is TRBJ2-3; TRBD2 is a possible D gene (5 bases). The V gene lost 6 bases and the J gene lost 8 bases, with 9 bases spanning the gap. The CDR3 totals 11 residues. In germline, CDR1 is MNHEY, CDR2 SMNVEV (reference sequence). The CDR3 DNA sequence: TGTGCCAGCAGGGAGGCAGGTACGCAGTATTTT. This translates into CASREAGTQYF.

The chain couples TRBV5-6 to TRBJ2-1; TRBD1 matches 9 bases. The V segment lost 4 bases and the J segment 3 bases; nucleotides outside the gene matches: 5. CDR3 size: 15 residues. Germline V gene data show CDR1 as SGHDT and CDR2 as YYEEEE. For the CDR3, the DNA is TGTGCCAGCAGCGGCGGACAGGGGAGCTACAATGAGCAGTTCTTC. Residues: CASSGGQGSYNEQFF. Full variable domain (rest looked up from reference TRBV5-6 and TRBJ2-1): DAGVTQSPTHLIKTRGQQVTLRCSPKSGHDTVSWYQQALGQGPQFIFQYYEEEERQRGNFPDRFSGHQFPNYSSELNVNALLLGDSALYLCASSGGQGSYNEQFFGPGTRLTVL.

The chain couples TRBV18 to TRBJ2-7, with D unresolved. Trimming left V 1 base short and J 5 bases short, with 15 bases between. The CDR3 is 15 residues long. Germline V gives CDR1 KGHSH, CDR2 LQKENI. As DNA, the CDR3 is TGTGCCAGCTCACCACTCCCCCTAGGATCCCACGAGCAGTACTTC. Encoded protein: CASSPLPLGSHEQYF. The full variable domain, with the rest looked up from reference TRBV18 and TRBJ2-7, is NAGVMQNPRHLVRRRGQEARLRCSPMKGHSHVYWYRQLPEEGLKFMVYLQKENIIDESGMPKERFSAEFPKEGPSILRIQQVVRGDSAAYFCASSPLPLGSHEQYFGPGTRLTVT.

The chain has TRBV11-3 and TRBJ2-5, with unresolved D. V dropped 4 bases and J dropped 1 base, with 7 bases sitting between them. Germline V lookup: CDR1 SGHNT, CDR2 YENEEA. The CDR3 has 13 residues. For the CDR3, the DNA is TGTGCCAGCAGCTCCGGCCCCCAAGAGACCCAGTACTTC. Translating it yields CASSSGPQETQYF.

The sample holds one count of this clone. This chain connects TRBV2 to TRBJ2-2; 7 bases are a match to TRBD2. This CDR3 has 16 residues. Trimming took 5 bases from V and 5 from J; bases not matched to a gene: 11. Germline V lookup: CDR1 SNHLY, CDR2 FYNNEI. CDR3 DNA: TGTGCCAGCAGTCCTACTCCGGGGGGAAGGACCGGGGAGCTGTTTTTT. This sequence encodes CASSPTPGGRTGELFF.

V and J are TRBV4-2 and TRBJ1-5, with 7 positions matching TRBD1. The ends lost 3 bases at V and 3 bases at J; junction bases unmatched: 11. Germline CDR1 LGHNA, CDR2 YNFKEQ. The CDR3 is 17 amino acids. This chain's CDR3 is CASSQQPEGAPNQPQHF. CDR3 in DNA: TGTGCCAGCAGCCAGCAACCGGAGGGGGCCCCCAATCAGCCCCAGCATTTT.

V gene TRBV6-5 combines with J gene TRBJ1-3; a possible D gene is TRBD1 (5 bases). V gave up 4 bases and J gave up 3 bases, with 16 bases separating them. This CDR3 has 16 residues. Germline values: CDR1 MNHEY, CDR2 SVGAGI. The CDR3 region has the DNA TGTGCCAGCAGTTTTTCCCTTTTAGGGGATGGAAACACCATATATTTT. Protein product: CASSFSLLGDGNTIYF.

This clone was counted between two and nine times. This chain joins TRBV6-2 or TRBV6-3 and TRBJ1-5, with TRBD1 identical over 9 bases. Germline CDR1 is MNHEY and CDR2 is SVGEGT. The CDR3 length is 15 residues. V shed 5 bases and J 6 bases; nucleotides not matched to a gene: 8. The DNA of the CDR3 is TGTGCCAGCAGTCGACCGGGACAGGGTAGTCAGCCCCAGCATTTT. It codes for CASSRPGQGSQPQHF.

The rearrangement links TRBV4-1 to TRBJ2-7; 11 nucleotides match TRBD1. The CDR3 sequence is 15 residues long. Trimming at V came to 1 base and at J to 5 bases, leaving 4 bases not matched to a gene. Germline V gene sequence: CDR1 MGHRA, CDR2 YSYEKL. CDR3 sequence (DNA): TGCGCCAGCAGCCAAGGGGACAGGGGGTGGAACGAGCAGTACTTC. Its protein is CASSQGDRGWNEQYF.

This clone came up a few times. This rearrangement joins TRBV14 to TRBJ2-1, with D maybe TRBD2 (5 bases). The germline gives CDR1 SGHDN, CDR2 FVKESK. There are 15 residues in the CDR3. Trimming left V 8 bases short and J 5 bases short, with 19 bases between. The CDR3 DNA sequence: TGTGCCAGCGCCGGAAGCGCGGGCAGCCACAATGAGCAGTTCTTC. Residues: CASAGSAGSHNEQFF.